These T cell receptor beta chains were read from a single sample in a study of cytomegalovirus exposure and HLA in healthy donors. Profiling relied on immunoSEQ multiplex PCR, and the TCRdb table lists in-frame clones only, not all of them. The sample comprises 100,000 to 150,000 clones, 84% of which are singletons, and under 3.5% rests with the top ten. The sequencing input was PBMCs. The source of these receptors is a man between 50 and 59 years old in good health and CMV-seronegative. CDR3s include the opening cysteine and the closing phenylalanine or tryptophan. Each record gives: clone size, D gene, J gene, V gene, CDR3 DNA, CDR3 protein. A D gene is named only where the DNA matches it firmly. Only part of the rows carry a size: once, few, many, or a class if the clone is expanded.

abundance: .
d_gene: TRBD2
j_gene: TRBJ2-5
v_gene: TRBV9
CDR3nt: TGTGCCAGCAGCGCTAGCGGGGGGCGGGAGACCCAGTACTTC
CDR3aa: CASSASGGRETQYF

abundance: few
d_gene: TRBD1
j_gene: TRBJ1-5
v_gene: TRBV5-1
CDR3nt: TGCGCCAGCAGCCTCGGGACAGAGATCAATCAGCCCCAGCATTTT
CDR3aa: CASSLGTEINQPQHF

abundance: .
d_gene: TRBD1
j_gene: TRBJ2-1
v_gene: TRBV6-6
CDR3nt: TGTGCCAGCAGTTACTCGGGACAGGGACCCTACAATGAGCAGTTCTTC
CDR3aa: CASSYSGQGPYNEQFF

abundance: .
d_gene: .
j_gene: TRBJ1-2
v_gene: TRBV4-1
CDR3nt: TGCGCCAGCAGCCAACCCCGGGGGAGATCTTGCTTC
CDR3aa: CASSQPRGRSCF

abundance: .
d_gene: TRBD2
j_gene: TRBJ2-3
v_gene: TRBV7-3
CDR3nt: TGTGCCAGCAGCCCCAGCGGGGGCACAGATACGCAGTATTTT
CDR3aa: CASSPSGGTDTQYF

abundance: .
d_gene: .
j_gene: TRBJ2-3
v_gene: TRBV5-4
CDR3nt: TGTGCCAGCAGCGGGGCGACAGATACGCAGTATTTT
CDR3aa: CASSGATDTQYF

abundance: .
d_gene: .
j_gene: TRBJ2-7
v_gene: TRBV6-1
CDR3nt: TGTGCCAGCACACAGGGCGGACAGCTCTACGAGCAGTACTTC
CDR3aa: CASTQGGQLYEQYF

abundance: .
d_gene: TRBD1
j_gene: TRBJ1-6
v_gene: TRBV6-1
CDR3nt: TGTGCCAGCAGTGAAGGGTGGACAGGGTCGAGGTCACCCCTCCACTTT
CDR3aa: CASSEGWTGSRSPLHF

abundance: once
d_gene: TRBD2
j_gene: TRBJ2-1
v_gene: TRBV7-6
CDR3nt: TGTGCCAGCAGCTTAGCGCCGGGGGGGCTCAATGAGCAGTTCTTC
CDR3aa: CASSLAPGGLNEQFF

abundance: .
d_gene: TRBD2
j_gene: TRBJ2-3
v_gene: TRBV7-2
CDR3nt: TGTGCCAGCAGCTTAGGACTAGCGGGGGAAGATACGCAGTATTTT
CDR3aa: CASSLGLAGEDTQYF

abundance: .
d_gene: TRBD1
j_gene: TRBJ2-2
v_gene: TRBV9
CDR3nt: TGTGCCAGCGCCAGAGGACAGGGAGAAAACACCGGGGAGCTGTTTTTT
CDR3aa: CASARGQGENTGELFF

abundance: .
d_gene: TRBD1
j_gene: TRBJ2-7
v_gene: TRBV6-1
CDR3nt: TGTGCCAGCAGGACCGGGACAGGGGGTTCCTACGAGCAGTACTTC
CDR3aa: CASRTGTGGSYEQYF

abundance: .
d_gene: TRBD2
j_gene: TRBJ2-1
v_gene: TRBV6-8
CDR3nt: TGTGCCAGCAGGATACTAGCGGGGGTTGGAAGAGAGCAGTTCTTC
CDR3aa: CASRILAGVGREQFF

abundance: few
d_gene: .
j_gene: TRBJ2-7
v_gene: TRBV7-5
CDR3nt: TGTGCCAGAAGCCCGGGGTACGAGCAGTACTTC
CDR3aa: CARSPGYEQYF

abundance: .
d_gene: TRBD1
j_gene: TRBJ2-2
v_gene: TRBV4-3
CDR3nt: TGCGCCAGCAGCCAAAGACAGGGTGCCACCGGGGAGCTGTTTTTT
CDR3aa: CASSQRQGATGELFF

abundance: few
d_gene: .
j_gene: TRBJ2-7
v_gene: TRBV4-2
CDR3nt: TGTGCCAGCAGCCATGAACAGGCCTCCTACGAGCAGTACTTC
CDR3aa: CASSHEQASYEQYF

abundance: .
d_gene: TRBD1
j_gene: TRBJ2-1
v_gene: TRBV5-1
CDR3nt: TGCGCCAGCAGCCCTGGACAGGGCTACAATGAGCAGTTCTTC
CDR3aa: CASSPGQGYNEQFF

abundance: .
d_gene: .
j_gene: TRBJ1-1
v_gene: TRBV11-2
CDR3nt: TGTGCCAGCAGCTTGGGGCCTACTGAAGCTTTCTTT
CDR3aa: CASSLGPTEAFF

abundance: .
d_gene: TRBD1
j_gene: TRBJ2-1
v_gene: TRBV5-4
CDR3nt: TGTGCCAGTAGCTTCAAGGGGGCGGACAATGAGCAGTTCTTC
CDR3aa: CASSFKGADNEQFF

abundance: once
d_gene: TRBD1
j_gene: TRBJ2-6
v_gene: TRBV15
CDR3nt: TGTGCCACCAGCAGACGGCCGGACAGGGGGTTTTCTGGGGCCAACGTCCTGACTTTC
CDR3aa: CATSRRPDRGFSGANVLTF

abundance: .
d_gene: .
j_gene: TRBJ2-2
v_gene: TRBV2
CDR3nt: TGTGCCAGCAGGGCCACGGCGGGCGGCACCGGGGAGCTGTTTTTT
CDR3aa: CASRATAGGTGELFF

abundance: once
d_gene: TRBD1
j_gene: TRBJ2-7
v_gene: TRBV6-5
CDR3nt: TGTGCCAGCAGAGGGGACAGCGAGACCTACGAGCAGTACTTC
CDR3aa: CASRGDSETYEQYF